This TCR beta chain was profiled in a study of blood T cell repertoires in COVID-19. For the study at large: Both acute and convalescent COVID-19 samples were obtained from the United States, Italy and Spain. Nucleic acid was either cDNA or gDNA, and it came from T cells, B-cell-depleted T cells, or PBMCs.

Under the authors' procedure: How many nucleated cells were present was estimated from reference gene primer amplification. Some clones are missing from TCRdb's copy, which holds only in-frame ones; the method was immunoSEQ multiplex PCR. That table supplies the V and J calls and clone size; D and trimming were determined from the DNA. The sample shows about 140,000 clones, around 90% of them seen only once. This CDR3 has 15 amino acids. The V gene lost 2 bases and the J gene lost 2 bases, with 7 bases spanning the gap. Germline CDR1 MNHEY, CDR2 SVGAGI. Sequenced sample: peripheral blood. This sequence joins TRBV6-5 and TRBJ1-6; D is perhaps TRBD1 (6 bases). The sequence derives from a woman older than 75 with acute or convalescent COVID-19. The CDR3 sequence: CASSYDRPYNSPLHF. The CDR3, as DNA: TGTGCCAGCAGTTACGACAGGCCCTATAATTCACCCCTCCACTTT.